A single sample gave rise to the 23 T cell receptor beta chains below, sequenced in a study of immune heterogeneity within non-small cell lung tumors. Template material comprised bulk tumor genomic DNA at approximately 540 ng per sample. During surgery, each primary tumor gave multiple biopsies spaced as far apart as possible. Patients underwent curative surgery for non-small cell lung cancer (untreated and newly diagnosed). TCR beta CDR3 was amplified by multiplex PCR, first round ten to eleven cycles, 32 V and 13 J primers. MiXCR was run by TCRdb on the multiplex PCR reads, yielding one entry per CDR3 protein. The data contain about 4,600 distinct CDR3 sequences, approximately 35% of them seen just once; the ten biggest clones take up about 32%. The sample comprised lung tumor tissue. The receptor set was obtained from a woman in her forties or fifties with non-small cell lung cancer.

The gene calls are TRBV9 and TRBJ2-7; no clear D gene. From germline, CDR1 is SGDLS and CDR2 YYNGEE. Trimming shortened V by 0 bases and J by 1 base, and 5 bases separated the two germline ends. The CDR3 spans 13 residues. Here the CDR3 DNA reads TGTGCCAGCAGCGTAGAGGGTTCCTACGAGCAGTACTTC. Translating gives CASSVEGSYEQYF.

In this sample, this clonotype is medium-sized. This chain connects TRBV20-1 to TRBJ1-5, with 7 bases fitting TRBD1. The trim removed 5 bases at V and 4 bases at J, leaving 8 bases unmatched. CDR1 and CDR2 (germline): DFQATT, SNEGSKA (reference sequence). This CDR3 is 14 amino acids long. The CDR3: CSAGVNRGNQPQHF. In nucleotides, the CDR3 is TGCAGTGCTGGGGTGAACAGGGGTAATCAGCCCCAGCATTTT.

By sample share, this clonotype is medium-sized. V usage is TRBV10-1 and J usage is TRBJ1-6; D is uncertain. Germline-derived CDR1 and CDR2 are WNHNN and SYGVQD (reference sequence). CDR3 length: 12 amino acids. Trimming left V 3 bases short and J 8 bases short, with 5 bases between. The CDR3 nucleotides are TGCGCCAGCAGTGACCAGGATTCACCCCTCCACTTT. Protein sequence: CASSDQDSPLHF.

By its share, this clonotype is medium-sized. The V and J genes are TRBV19 and TRBJ1-5, with a possible D match to TRBD1 (6 bases). The CDR3 spans 17 residues. Trimming cost V 5 bases and J 5 bases, with 22 bases left between them. The germline V gene has CDR1 LNHDA and CDR2 SQIVND (reference sequence). The CDR3 coding sequence is TGTGCCAGTAGTCGGGGGACCGGACGGGGGGCTGATCAGCCCCAGCATTTT. It codes for CASSRGTGRGADQPQHF.

About this clonotype itself: It may be a read error: a sequence one base away is much more abundant. The gene calls are TRBV15 and TRBJ1-1, with 7 bases fitting TRBD1. Per germline, CDR1 LNHNV and CDR2 YYDKDF (reference sequence). CDR3 size: 14 residues. The CDR3 DNA reads as TGTGCCACCAGCAGTGCAGGGGGGAACACTCAAGCTTTCTTT. It codes for CATSSAGGNTQAFF. Based on the CDR3 plus reference TRBV15 and TRBJ1-1, the full variable domain is DAMVIQNPRYQVTQFGKPVTLSCSQTLNHNVMYWYQQKSSQAPKLLFHYYDKDFNNEADTPDNFQSRRPNTSFCFLDIRSPGLGDTAMYLCATSSAGGNTQAFFGQGTRLTVV.

V is TRBV20-1 and J is TRBJ2-7, with a weak D call TRBD1 (6 bases). Germline assignment: CDR1 DFQATT and CDR2 SNEGSKA (reference sequence). The V end lost 0 bases, the J end lost 2 bases, and 14 bases lay between the germline ends. The CDR3 extends over 15 amino acids. CDR3 bases: TGCAGTGCTAGAGATCTTTGGCAGGGGACCTACGAGCAGTACTTC. Its translation: CSARDLWQGTYEQYF.

By sample fraction, this clonotype is medium-sized. The J gene is TRBJ1-2, the V gene TRBV12-3 or TRBV12-4, with a weak D call TRBD1 (6 bases). This CDR3 contains 15 residues. Deletions cut 5 bases from V and 4 bases from J, with 17 bases between. CDR3 sequence (DNA): TGTGCCAGCAGTCCCTACCCGGGACACACCTATGGCTACACCTTC. Translating it yields CASSPYPGHTYGYTF.

By frequency in the sample, this clonotype is medium-sized. This chain uses TRBV12-3 or TRBV12-4 with TRBJ1-2; D not certain. V dropped 1 base and J dropped 11 bases, with 11 bases sitting between them. This CDR3 region has 12 residues. The CDR3 sequence: CASSLGASGYTF. In nucleotides, the CDR3 is TGTGCCAGCAGTTTAGGGGCTTCGGGGTACACCTTC.

This sequence joins TRBV2 and TRBJ1-4, with TRBD1 identical over 7 bases. CDR1 SNHLY and CDR2 FYNNEI come from the germline V gene. V was pared by 5 bases and J by 5 bases, with 8 bases of the junction left unmatched. CDR3 length equals 15 residues. The CDR3 reads CASSRQGEANEKLFF. The CDR3 coding sequence is TGTGCCAGCAGTAGACAGGGCGAGGCGAATGAAAAACTGTTTTTT.

The chain uses TRBV2 and TRBJ2-5; 7 bases agree with TRBD2. The junction had 13 bases not matched to a gene; V was cut back by 9 bases and J by 3 bases. Germline CDR1 SNHLY, CDR2 FYNNEI. This CDR3 is built from 15 residues. The DNA for the CDR3 is TGTGCCAGAAGCGGGGTTCGGCTAGCCAAAGAGACCCAGTACTTC. Its translation: CARSGVRLAKETQYF.

Worth noting for this clonotype: A read error is possible here, since a much larger clone lies one base away. J is TRBJ2-7 and V is TRBV6-4; D gene uncertain. Germline CDR1 MRHNA, CDR2 SNTAGT. This CDR3 region has 16 residues. Trimming shortened V by 2 bases and J by 0 bases, and 14 bases separated the two germline ends. CDR3 residues: CASSDPGVASSYEQYF. The DNA of the CDR3 is TGTGCCAGCAGTGACCCCGGAGTAGCATCCTCCTACGAGCAGTACTTC.

This clonotype was recorded once. The CDR3 sequence: CASNRGAADTIYF. The CDR3 DNA sequence: TGTGCCAGCAATCGGGGGGCTGCGGACACCATATATTTT. J is TRBJ1-3 and V is TRBV6-1, with D possibly TRBD1 on 6 matching bases. This CDR3 spans 13 amino acids. Per germline, CDR1 MNHNS and CDR2 SASEGT. V lost 7 bases and J 8 bases, leaving 15 bases between the germline ends.

On this clonotype: A single base separates this from a much larger clone, so it may be a read error. The V gene is TRBV28, the J gene TRBJ1-6; D is uncertain. The CDR3 runs to 12 residues. The ends were cut back, 7 bases at V and 14 bases at J, with 15 bases in the middle. The germline CDR1 and CDR2 sequences are MDHEN and SYDVKM. In nucleotides, the CDR3 is TGTGCCAGCATTTCGCCGGTCGAGGCCCTCCACTTT. This sequence encodes CASISPVEALHF.

This clonotype is medium-sized by share. The V call is TRBV24-1, the J call TRBJ2-1; D is unresolved. Germline V gives CDR1 KGHDR, CDR2 SFDVKD. The CDR3 sequence is 14 residues long. V lost 1 base to trimming and J lost 5 bases, with 8 bases between them. The CDR3 protein is CATSDLAQNNEQFF. Written as DNA, the CDR3 is TGTGCCACCAGTGATTTAGCACAGAACAATGAGCAGTTCTTC.

This chain uses TRBV7-2 with TRBJ2-3; 13 bases agree with TRBD2. Germline assignment: CDR1 SGHTA and CDR2 FQGNSA. V lost 5 bases, J lost 7 bases, and 9 bases stayed unmatched. The length of the CDR3 is 16 residues. The CDR3 sequence: CASSPTSGGPAHTQYF. The DNA for the CDR3 is TGTGCCAGCAGCCCGACTAGCGGGGGGCCAGCTCATACGCAGTATTTT.

V is TRBV20-1 and J is TRBJ2-7, with 9 bases fitting TRBD2. Germline CDR1 and CDR2: DFQATT and SNEGSKA (reference sequence). J was trimmed by 4 bases and V by 0 bases; bases with no gene match: 10. The CDR3 consists of 16 residues. The CDR3 region is CSAREWVAGAMYEQYF. The CDR3 bases are TGCAGTGCTAGAGAATGGGTAGCGGGAGCAATGTACGAGCAGTACTTC.

In this sample, this clonotype turned up once. V usage is TRBV27 and J usage is TRBJ2-7; D may be TRBD1 (5 bases). This CDR3 comprises 13 residues. V shed 6 bases and J shed 3 bases, with 12 bases lying between them. Germline loops: CDR1 MNHEY, CDR2 SMNVEV (reference sequence). The CDR3 bases are TGTGCCAGCAGGGAGAACCAGGGCTACGAGCAGTACTTC. This gives the protein CASRENQGYEQYF.

V usage is TRBV7-8 and J usage is TRBJ1-6; 7 bases line up with TRBD1. CDR1 and CDR2 (germline): SGHVS, FQNEAQ. The ends lost 4 bases at V and 6 bases at J; junction bases unmatched: 6. The CDR3 covers 15 residues. The CDR3 DNA reads as TGTGCCAGCAGCTCCGGGACAGTAACTAATTCACCCCTCCACTTT. This sequence encodes CASSSGTVTNSPLHF.

This clonotype is labeled as medium-sized. The rearrangement uses TRBV6-1 and TRBJ2-1, with D maybe TRBD1 (6 bases). The CDR3 length is 15 residues. V was cut by 6 bases and J by 0 bases, with 12 bases left in between. Germline V gives CDR1 MNHNS, CDR2 SASEGT. The CDR3 here is CASRLQGSSYNEQFF. The CDR3 region has the DNA TGTGCCAGCAGGCTCCAGGGGAGCTCCTACAATGAGCAGTTCTTC.

By share, this clonotype ranks as medium-sized. The rearrangement links TRBV7-8 to TRBJ2-7; D might be TRBD1 or TRBD2, each matching 5 bases. With 1 base removed from V and 6 bases from J, the gap between germline ends came to 10 bases. Germline V gene sequence: CDR1 SGHVS, CDR2 FQNEAQ. This CDR3 has 13 residues. In nucleotides, the CDR3 is TGTGCCAGCAGCTTAGGGGACGGACTCGAGCAGTACTTC. Translating gives CASSLGDGLEQYF.

Relative to its sample, this clonotype is medium-sized. CDR3 bases: TGTGCCAGCAAGACAACAGGGCAATATTTCTACGAGCAGTACTTC. As protein: CASKTTGQYFYEQYF. This chain connects TRBV19 to TRBJ2-7; D is possibly TRBD1 (6 bases). The CDR3 consists of 15 residues. The germline V and J ends were trimmed by 9 bases and 3 bases, with 21 bases remaining between them. Germline CDR1 and CDR2: LNHDA and SQIVND (reference sequence).

The V gene is TRBV6-1, the J gene TRBJ2-1, with 10 nucleotides matching TRBD2. The V and J ends lost 7 bases and 6 bases, in that order; junction bases with no gene match: 12. Germline V gene sequence: CDR1 MNHNS, CDR2 SASEGT. The CDR3 runs to 16 residues. CDR3 sequence (DNA): TGTGCCAGCACTCAGAACTCGCCTAGCGGGAGCAATGAGCAGTTCTTC. Translation gives CASTQNSPSGSNEQFF.

The table lists this clonotype with many counts. The rearrangement links TRBV10-2 to TRBJ1-2, with D possibly being TRBD1 (6 bases). V lost 4 bases and J lost 7, with 10 bases in between. The CDR3 runs to 12 residues. Germline CDR1 is WSHSY and CDR2 is SAAADI. The CDR3 spells CASSGQDRGYTF. CDR3 nucleotide sequence: TGCGCCAGCAGTGGACAGGATCGTGGCTACACCTTC.